Following are 20 T cell receptor beta chains from one sample sequenced in a study of beta chain features in type 1 diabetes. What was sequenced were expressed TCRB transcripts, since all of the isolated RNA had been reverse transcribed. Sequencing was performed with immunoSEQ multiplex PCR; in TCRdb, only in-frame clones are kept and a portion is missing. Among about 320,000 clones listed, around 15% were seen once. The sequencing input was central memory CD4+ T cells from blood. Receptors originate from a man aged 25 to 45 in good health.

This clone was picked up a small number of times. CDR3 loop: CASGLYTEAFF. The CDR3 DNA sequence: TGTGCTAGTGGTTTGTACACTGAAGCTTTCTTT. The genes are TRBV12-5 and TRBJ1-1, with D unclear. The CDR3 runs to 11 residues. V was shortened by 2 bases and J by 3 bases, with 1 base between the two germline ends. CDR1 and CDR2 (germline): LGHNT, FRNRAP.

This clone was counted between two and nine times. This chain links TRBV28 with TRBJ2-1; 8 nucleotides align to TRBD2. Per the germline V gene, CDR1 is MDHEN and CDR2 is SYDVKM. There are 14 residues in the CDR3. V lost 3 bases and J lost 8; bases outside the gene matches: 6. As DNA, the CDR3 is TGTGCCAGCAGTTTTACGGGGGGGCTCGATGAGCAGTTCTTC. Translated, it gives CASSFTGGLDEQFF.

This clone came up a few times. The rearrangement uses TRBV7-9 and TRBJ1-1, with D possibly TRBD1 on 6 matching bases. Germline lookup yields CDR1 SEHNR and CDR2 FQNEAQ (reference sequence). Between the trimmed V and J ends, which lost 4 bases and 1 base, there was a span of 10 bases. The CDR3 runs to 14 residues. CDR3: CASSSGHSNTEAFF. CDR3 nucleotides: TGTGCCAGCAGCTCGGGACACTCGAACACTGAAGCTTTCTTT.

This clone was seen at least ten times. J is TRBJ2-1 and V is TRBV6-1; 12 nucleotides align to TRBD1. Trimming took 1 base from V and 9 from J; bases not matched to a gene: 7. This CDR3 has 16 residues. Germline loops: CDR1 MNHNS, CDR2 SASEGT. CDR3 sequence (DNA): TGTGCCAGCAGTGAAGGAAGGGGACAGGGGGCGAGTGAGCAGTTCTTC. Its translation is CASSEGRGQGASEQFF.

A few counts support this clone. The chain links TRBV5-4 to TRBJ2-7, with 8 nucleotides matching TRBD1. Unmatched junction bases numbered 9, after V lost 4 bases and J lost 3 bases. Germline V gene sequence: CDR1 SGHNT, CDR2 YYREEE (reference sequence). The CDR3 is 15 amino acids. In DNA, the CDR3 is TGTGCCAGCAGCCCGGACCCAGGGGGCGGCTACGAGCAGTACTTC. Protein sequence: CASSPDPGGGYEQYF.

This clone has a handful of counts. The chain has TRBV7-2 and TRBJ2-3; 11 bases are a match to TRBD1. This CDR3 is built from 16 residues. V gave up 2 bases and J gave up 3 bases; unmatched junction bases: 4. Germline assignment: CDR1 SGHTA and CDR2 FQGNSA. CDR3 nucleotides: TGTGCCAGCAGCTTAAGGACAGGGGGCCTAACAGATACGCAGTATTTT. Translating gives CASSLRTGGLTDTQYF. Drawing the rest from reference TRBV7-2 and TRBJ2-3, the complete variable domain is GAGVSQSPSNKVTEKGKDVELRCDPISGHTALYWYRQSLGQGLEFLIYFQGNSAPDKSGLPSDRFSAERTGGSVSTLTIQRTQQEDSAVYLCASSLRTGGLTDTQYFGPGTRLTVL.

This clone has just a few counts. Other DNA variants within this sample encode the same CDR3. V gene TRBV7-7 combines with J gene TRBJ2-5, with 8 bases fitting TRBD1. The CDR3 is 12 residues long. V shed 6 bases and J 4 bases; nucleotides not matched to a gene: 1. Germline V CDR1 and CDR2: SSHAT, FNYEAQ (reference sequence). CDR3: CASSGQGETQYF. CDR3 nucleotides: TGTGCCAGCAGTGGACAGGGAGAGACCCAGTACTTC.

This clone was counted a few times. The rearrangement links TRBV29-1 to TRBJ1-5; D might be TRBD1 (5 bases). The CDR3 is made up of 13 amino acids. Trimming took 1 base from V and 7 from J, leaving 11 bases between them. Germline CDR1 is SQVTM and CDR2 is ANQGSEA. This CDR3 reads CSVEGGVGQPQHF. CDR3 bases: TGCAGCGTTGAAGGGGGGGTTGGGCAGCCCCAGCATTTT.

The chain employs TRBV28 and TRBJ2-6; maybe TRBD1 (6 bases). Trimming took off 6 bases at V and 1 base at J, with 7 bases between the two ends. The CDR3 loop spans 14 amino acids. The germline V gene has CDR1 MDHEN and CDR2 SYDVKM. The CDR3: CASRTGSGANVLTF. The CDR3 nucleotides are TGTGCCAGCAGAACAGGGTCTGGGGCCAACGTCCTGACTTTC.

This clone was seen only a few times. The chain's CDR3 is CASSHTGQETQYF. The CDR3 nucleotides read TGTGCCAGCAGCCACACGGGACAAGAGACCCAGTACTTC. This chain links TRBV5-4 with TRBJ2-5; D is perhaps TRBD2 (5 bases). The CDR3 totals 13 residues. The germline CDR1 and CDR2 sequences are SGHNT and YYREEE (reference sequence). V was trimmed by 4 bases and J by 2 bases, leaving 9 bases between them.

This chain joins TRBV28 and TRBJ2-7; the D is unclear. The V end lost 6 bases, the J end lost 7 bases, and 19 bases lay between the germline ends. This CDR3 region has 14 residues. CDR1 is MDHEN and CDR2 is SYDVKM in the germline V gene. This CDR3 is CASRAAAGFGEQYV. The CDR3 bases are TGTGCCAGCAGGGCGGCGGCCGGCTTTGGGGAGCAGTACGTC.

The chain has TRBV7-6 and TRBJ2-1; weak D call: TRBD1 (5 bases). Trimming pared 5 bases from V and 6 bases from J, leaving 17 bases between. The V gene's germline CDR1 is SGHVS and CDR2 FNYEAQ. The CDR3 length is 15 residues. The CDR3: CASSLDSTLVNEQFF. The CDR3 coding sequence is TGTGCCAGCAGCCTAGACAGTACCCTTGTCAATGAGCAGTTCTTC. The whole variable domain, filled in from reference TRBV7-6 and TRBJ2-1, reads GAGVSQSPRYKVTKRGQDVALRCDPISGHVSLYWYRQALGQGPEFLTYFNYEAQQDKSGLPNDRFSAERPEGSISTLTIQRTEQRDSAMYRCASSLDSTLVNEQFFGPGTRLTVL.

In this sample, this clone turned up a few times. The V and J genes are TRBV19 and TRBJ1-2, with no clear D. This CDR3 contains 12 residues. Between the trimmed V and J ends, which lost 5 bases and 8 bases, there was a span of 12 bases. Germline values: CDR1 LNHDA, CDR2 SQIVND (reference sequence). The CDR3 sequence is CASSPKGMGYTF. The CDR3 DNA is TGTGCCAGTAGTCCCAAAGGTATGGGCTACACCTTC.

The rearrangement joins TRBV21-1 to TRBJ1-6; the D call of TRBD1 is as the table states it, not checked on the DNA. TRBV21-1 corresponds to a pseudogene. This CDR3 has 17 amino acids. As DNA, the CDR3 is TGTGCCAGCAGCAAAGAAGGGAACAGGGGAATGTGTTCACCCCTCCACTTT. Its protein product is CASSKEGNRGMCSPLHF.

The rearrangement links TRBV5-4 to TRBJ2-4; maybe TRBD2 (5 bases). Trimming removed 4 bases from V and 0 bases from J, with 20 bases in between. The CDR3 consists of 18 residues. Germline CDR1 SGHNT, CDR2 YYREEE (reference sequence). This chain's CDR3 is CASSPTPDSTLAKNIQYF. The CDR3 nucleotides read TGTGCCAGCAGCCCCACTCCGGACTCCACCTTAGCCAAAAACATTCAGTACTTC.

In this sample, this clone turned up a few times. The chain uses TRBV9 and TRBJ1-2; 7 bases are a match to TRBD1. With V trimmed by 8 bases and J by 0 bases, 7 bases remained unmatched. In germline, CDR1 is SGDLS, CDR2 YYNGEE. The CDR3 extends over 14 amino acids. The CDR3 reads CASHSGTANYGYTF. The CDR3 nucleotides are TGTGCCAGTCATTCGGGGACAGCTAACTATGGCTACACCTTC. Looking up the rest from reference TRBV9 and TRBJ1-2 gives the full variable domain: DSGVTQTPKHLITATGQRVTLRCSPRSGDLSVYWYQQSLDQGLQFLIQYYNGEERAKGNILERFSAQQFPDLHSELNLSSLELGDSALYFCASHSGTANYGYTFGSGTRLTVV.

This clone was recorded a few times. J is TRBJ2-7 and V is TRBV20-1, with 9 bases identical to TRBD2. This CDR3 has 11 residues. The germline V gene encodes CDR1 DFQATT and CDR2 SNEGSKA (reference sequence). Unmatched junction bases numbered 6, after V lost 6 bases and J lost 9 bases. The CDR3 spells CSAGLAGRQYV. The CDR3 DNA sequence: TGCAGTGCGGGACTAGCCGGACGGCAGTACGTC.

The J gene is TRBJ2-7, the V gene TRBV11-3; D uncertain. The germline V gene has CDR1 SGHNT and CDR2 YENEEA. Between the trimmed V and J ends, which lost 3 bases and 1 base, there was a span of 10 bases. The CDR3 contains 14 residues. The CDR3 DNA is TGTGCCAGCAGCTTCGGTATGGGGTCCTACGAGCAGTACGTC. Translating gives CASSFGMGSYEQYV.

This clone occurred a few times. This CDR3 reads CASSYSRGTEAFF. Written as DNA, the CDR3 is TGTGCCAGCAGTTACTCGAGGGGGACTGAAGCTTTCTTT. This chain uses TRBV6-5 with TRBJ1-1; possibly TRBD1 for D (6 bases). CDR3 length: 13 amino acids. Germline lookup yields CDR1 MNHEY and CDR2 SVGAGI. V dropped 0 bases and J dropped 5 bases, with 7 bases sitting between them.

The sample holds a few counts of this clone. This chain connects TRBV7-2 to TRBJ2-7; D is undetermined. The V gene lost 5 bases and the J gene lost 6 bases, with 14 bases spanning the gap. The CDR3 consists of 13 residues. From germline, CDR1 is SGHTA and CDR2 FQGNSA. The CDR3 bases are TGTGCCAGCAGCCCGACTGTTCCTAGCGAGCAGTACGTC. Protein: CASSPTVPSEQYV.